This TCR beta chain was recorded in a study of T cells after posttransplantation cyclophosphamide. Repertoires were generated with immunoSEQ multiplex PCR, while TCRdb's copy carries only in-frame clones and drops some. The profile shows about 20,000 clones, around 68% of them singletons. Busulfan-fludarabine conditioning, marrow transplant, and cyclophosphamide on days +3 and +4 were administered. The study, taken as a whole, reports: Skin or GI-infiltrating T cells shared few TRB sequences with blood.

This CDR3 region has 15 residues. With 7 bases removed from V and 1 base from J, the gap between germline ends came to 15 bases. Per germline, CDR1 MDHEN and CDR2 SYDVKM. On this clone: The antigen remains undetermined.

Here the sequenced sample was PBMCs, taken after an allogeneic stem cell transplant with post-transplant cyclophosphamide. The TCR originated in a male patient aged 25-45 years who received an allogeneic stem cell transplant from a related donor, was CMV-positive, and had acute GVHD only. Some of the T cells might come from the graft donor. This chain joins TRBV28 and TRBJ2-3, with D possibly matching TRBD2 (6 bases). CDR3 coding DNA: TGTGCCAGCACCCCCGGAGGGGCTGGCACAGATACGCAGTATTTT. Translation gives CASTPGGAGTDTQYF.